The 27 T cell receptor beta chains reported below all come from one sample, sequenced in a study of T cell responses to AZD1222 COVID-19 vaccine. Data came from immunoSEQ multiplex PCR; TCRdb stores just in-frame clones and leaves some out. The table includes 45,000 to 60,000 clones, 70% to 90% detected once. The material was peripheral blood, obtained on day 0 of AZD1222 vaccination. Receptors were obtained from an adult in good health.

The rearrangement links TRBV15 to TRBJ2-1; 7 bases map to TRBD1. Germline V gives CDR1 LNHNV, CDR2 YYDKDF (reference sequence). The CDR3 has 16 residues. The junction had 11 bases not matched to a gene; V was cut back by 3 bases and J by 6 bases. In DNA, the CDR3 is TGTGCCACCAGCAGGGACAGGCCTTTGGGTGCCAATGAGCAGTTCTTC. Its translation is CATSRDRPLGANEQFF.

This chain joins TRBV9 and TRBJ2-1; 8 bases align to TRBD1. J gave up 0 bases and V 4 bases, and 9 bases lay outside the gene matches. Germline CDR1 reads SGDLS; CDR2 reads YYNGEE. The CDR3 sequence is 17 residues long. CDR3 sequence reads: CASSQGRTGNSYNEQFF. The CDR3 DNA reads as TGTGCCAGCAGCCAAGGGAGGACAGGGAACTCCTACAATGAGCAGTTCTTC.

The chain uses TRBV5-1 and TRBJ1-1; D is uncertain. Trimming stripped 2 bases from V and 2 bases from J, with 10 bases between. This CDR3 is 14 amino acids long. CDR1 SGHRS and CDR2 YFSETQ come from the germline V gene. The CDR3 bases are TGCGCCAGCAGCTTTAACTGGGGAAACACTGAAGCTTTCTTT. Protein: CASSFNWGNTEAFF.

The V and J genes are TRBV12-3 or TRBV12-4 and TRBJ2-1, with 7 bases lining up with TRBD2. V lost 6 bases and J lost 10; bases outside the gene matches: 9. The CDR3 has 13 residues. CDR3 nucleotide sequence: TGTGCCAGCAGGCCAACTTGGGGGGGAGAGCAGTTCTTC. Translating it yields CASRPTWGGEQFF.

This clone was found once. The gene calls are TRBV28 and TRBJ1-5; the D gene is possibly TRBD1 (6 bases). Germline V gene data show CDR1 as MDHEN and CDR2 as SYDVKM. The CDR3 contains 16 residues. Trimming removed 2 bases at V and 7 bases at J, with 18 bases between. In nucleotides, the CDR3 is TGTGCCAGCAGTTTAATTTCCAGGGGAGTATTGCAGCCCCAGCATTTT. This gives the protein CASSLISRGVLQPQHF.

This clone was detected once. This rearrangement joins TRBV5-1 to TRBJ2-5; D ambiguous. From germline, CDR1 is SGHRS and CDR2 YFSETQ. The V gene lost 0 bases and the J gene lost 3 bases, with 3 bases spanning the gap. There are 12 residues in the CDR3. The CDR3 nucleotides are TGCGCCAGCAGCTTGGGGGAAGAGACCCAGTACTTC. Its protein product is CASSLGEETQYF.

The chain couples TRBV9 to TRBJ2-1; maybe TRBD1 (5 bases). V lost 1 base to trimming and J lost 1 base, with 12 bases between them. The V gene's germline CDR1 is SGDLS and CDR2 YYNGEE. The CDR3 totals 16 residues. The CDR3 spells CASSVSGADSYNEQFF. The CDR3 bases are TGTGCCAGCAGCGTAAGTGGGGCGGATTCCTACAATGAGCAGTTCTTC.

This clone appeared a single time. CDR3: CASSYPGSVYSNQPQHF. The CDR3 DNA sequence: TGTGCCAGCAGTTACCCCGGATCCGTCTATAGCAATCAGCCCCAGCATTTT. This chain uses TRBV6-2 or TRBV6-3 with TRBJ1-5; D gene unclear. The ends were cut back, 2 bases at V and 0 bases at J, with 14 bases in the middle. This CDR3 is built from 17 residues. CDR1 is MNHEY, CDR2 SVGEGT, per germline.

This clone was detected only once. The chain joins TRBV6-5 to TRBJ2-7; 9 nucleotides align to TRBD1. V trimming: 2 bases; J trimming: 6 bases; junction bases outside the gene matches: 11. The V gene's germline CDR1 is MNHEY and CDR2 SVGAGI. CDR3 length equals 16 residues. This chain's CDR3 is CASSYATGTGSPEQYF. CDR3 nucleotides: TGTGCCAGCAGTTACGCGACGGGGACAGGGTCCCCCGAGCAGTACTTC.

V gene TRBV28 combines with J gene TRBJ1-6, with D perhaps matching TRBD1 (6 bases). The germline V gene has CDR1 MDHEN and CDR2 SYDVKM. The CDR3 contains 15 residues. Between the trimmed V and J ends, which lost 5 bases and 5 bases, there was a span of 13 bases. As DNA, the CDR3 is TGTGCCAGCAGTACGGGGACAAGTAATAATTCACCCCTCCACTTT. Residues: CASSTGTSNNSPLHF.

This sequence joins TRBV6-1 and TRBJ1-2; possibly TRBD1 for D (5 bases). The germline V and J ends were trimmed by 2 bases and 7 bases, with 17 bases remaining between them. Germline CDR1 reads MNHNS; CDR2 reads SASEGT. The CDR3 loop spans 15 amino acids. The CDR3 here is CASSEHRGRAGGYTF. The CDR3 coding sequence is TGTGCCAGCAGTGAACACCGGGGCAGGGCGGGTGGCTACACCTTC.

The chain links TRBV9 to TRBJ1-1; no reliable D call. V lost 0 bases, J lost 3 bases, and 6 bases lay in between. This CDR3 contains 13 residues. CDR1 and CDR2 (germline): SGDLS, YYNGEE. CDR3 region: CASSVGGYTEAFF. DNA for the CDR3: TGTGCCAGCAGCGTAGGAGGTTACACTGAAGCTTTCTTT.

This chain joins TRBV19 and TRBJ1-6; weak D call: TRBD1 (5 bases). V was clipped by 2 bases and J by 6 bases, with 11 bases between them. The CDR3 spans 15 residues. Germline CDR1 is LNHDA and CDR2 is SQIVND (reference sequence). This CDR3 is CASSILGDSNSPLHF. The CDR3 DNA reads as TGTGCCAGTAGTATACTTGGAGACAGTAATTCACCCCTCCACTTT.

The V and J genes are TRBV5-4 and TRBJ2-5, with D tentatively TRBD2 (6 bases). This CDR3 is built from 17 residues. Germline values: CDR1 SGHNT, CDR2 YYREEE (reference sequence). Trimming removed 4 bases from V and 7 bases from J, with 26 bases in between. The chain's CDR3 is CASSRRGTPTSSGTQYF. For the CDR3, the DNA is TGTGCCAGCAGCCGGCGCGGGACGCCCACTTCTAGTGGGACCCAGTACTTC.

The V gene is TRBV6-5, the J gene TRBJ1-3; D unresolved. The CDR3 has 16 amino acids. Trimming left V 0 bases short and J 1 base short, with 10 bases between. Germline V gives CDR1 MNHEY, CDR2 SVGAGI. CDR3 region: CASSYSRGKSGNTIYF. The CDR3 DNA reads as TGTGCCAGCAGTTACTCGCGAGGGAAGTCTGGAAACACCATATATTTT.

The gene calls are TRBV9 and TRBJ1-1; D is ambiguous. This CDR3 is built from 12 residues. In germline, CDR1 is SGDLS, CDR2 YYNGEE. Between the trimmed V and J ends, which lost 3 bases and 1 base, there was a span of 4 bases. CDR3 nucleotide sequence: TGTGCCAGCAGCGCGACGAACACTGAAGCTTTCTTT. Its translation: CASSATNTEAFF.

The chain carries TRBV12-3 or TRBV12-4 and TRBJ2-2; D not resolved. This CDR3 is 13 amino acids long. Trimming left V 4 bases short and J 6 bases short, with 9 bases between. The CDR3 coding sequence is TGTGCCAGCAGTTCCATGGGGTCCGGGGAGCTGTTTTTT. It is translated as CASSSMGSGELFF.

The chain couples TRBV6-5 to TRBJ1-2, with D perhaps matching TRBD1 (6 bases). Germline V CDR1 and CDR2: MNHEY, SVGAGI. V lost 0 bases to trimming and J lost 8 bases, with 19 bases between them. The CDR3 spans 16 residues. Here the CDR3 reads CASSYSRGGQAGGYTF. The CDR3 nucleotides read TGTGCCAGCAGTTACTCCCGGGGGGGGCAGGCGGGAGGCTACACCTTC.

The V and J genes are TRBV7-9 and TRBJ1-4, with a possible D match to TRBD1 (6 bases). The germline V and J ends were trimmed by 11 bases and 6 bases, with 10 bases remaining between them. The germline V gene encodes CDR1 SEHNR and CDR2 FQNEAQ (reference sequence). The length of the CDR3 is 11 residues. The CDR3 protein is CAGGQDEKLFF. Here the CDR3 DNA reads TGTGCCGGGGGGCAAGATGAAAAACTGTTTTTT.

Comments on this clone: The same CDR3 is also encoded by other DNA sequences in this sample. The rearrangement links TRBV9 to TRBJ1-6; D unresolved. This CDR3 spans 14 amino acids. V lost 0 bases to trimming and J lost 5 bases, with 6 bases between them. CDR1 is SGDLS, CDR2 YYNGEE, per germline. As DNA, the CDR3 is TGTGCCAGCAGCGTAGGTGGGGATAATTCACCCCTCCACTTT. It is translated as CASSVGGDNSPLHF.

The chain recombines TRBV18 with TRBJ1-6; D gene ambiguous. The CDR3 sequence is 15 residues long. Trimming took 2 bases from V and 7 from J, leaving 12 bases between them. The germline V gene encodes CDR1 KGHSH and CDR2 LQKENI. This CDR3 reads CASSPSRRENSPLHF. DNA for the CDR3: TGTGCCAGCTCACCAAGTCGCCGGGAAAATTCACCCCTCCACTTT.

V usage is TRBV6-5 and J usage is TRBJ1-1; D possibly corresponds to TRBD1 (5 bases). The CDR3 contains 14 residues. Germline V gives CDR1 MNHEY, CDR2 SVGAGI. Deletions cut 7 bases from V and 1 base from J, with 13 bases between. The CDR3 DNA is TGTGCCAGCACCTGGGGCGGCCCGAACACTGAAGCTTTCTTT. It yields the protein CASTWGGPNTEAFF.

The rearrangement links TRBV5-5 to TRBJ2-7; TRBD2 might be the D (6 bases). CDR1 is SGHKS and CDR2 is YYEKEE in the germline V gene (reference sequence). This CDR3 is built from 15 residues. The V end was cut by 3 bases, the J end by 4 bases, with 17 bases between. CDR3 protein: CASSSRGTSRYEQYF. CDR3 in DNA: TGTGCCAGCAGCTCGCGAGGGACTTCTCGGTACGAGCAGTACTTC.

CDR3 sequence (DNA): TGTGCCAGCAGCCAACCGGGGGGCTTGTATAATTCACCCCTCCACTTT. Protein product: CASSQPGGLYNSPLHF. The V gene is TRBV14, the J gene TRBJ1-6; a possible D gene is TRBD1 (6 bases). Germline assignment: CDR1 SGHDN and CDR2 FVKESK. The CDR3 covers 16 residues. V lost 2 bases, J lost 4 bases, and 12 bases lay in between.

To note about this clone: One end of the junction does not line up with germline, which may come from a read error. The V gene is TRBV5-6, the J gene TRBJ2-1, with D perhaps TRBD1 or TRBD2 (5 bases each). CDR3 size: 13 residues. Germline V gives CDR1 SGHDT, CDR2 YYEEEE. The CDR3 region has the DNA TGTGCCAGCAGCTTGGTTTCCAGAGGGGAGCTGTTCTTC. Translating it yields CASSLVSRGELFF. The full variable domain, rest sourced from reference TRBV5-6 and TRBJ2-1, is DAGVTQSPTHLIKTRGQQVTLRCSPKSGHDTVSWYQQALGQGPQFIFQYYEEEERQRGNFPDRFSGHQFPNYSSELNVNALLLGDSALYLCASSLVSRGELFFGPGTRLTVL.

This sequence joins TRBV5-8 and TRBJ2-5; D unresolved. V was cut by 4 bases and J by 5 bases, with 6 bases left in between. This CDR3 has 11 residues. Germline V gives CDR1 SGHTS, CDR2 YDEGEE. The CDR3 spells CASSQFETQYF. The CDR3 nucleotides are TGTGCCAGCAGCCAATTCGAGACCCAGTACTTC. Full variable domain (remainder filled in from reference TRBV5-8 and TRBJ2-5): EAGVTQSPTHLIKTRGQQATLRCSPISGHTSVYWYQQALGLGLQFLLWYDEGEERNRGNFPPRFSGRQFPNYSSELNVNALELEDSALYLCASSQFETQYFGPGTRLLVL.

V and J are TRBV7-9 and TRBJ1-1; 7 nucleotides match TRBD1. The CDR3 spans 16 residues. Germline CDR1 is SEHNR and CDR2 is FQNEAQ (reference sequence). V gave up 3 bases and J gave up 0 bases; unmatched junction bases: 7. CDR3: CASSLGGTDMNTEAFF. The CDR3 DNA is TGTGCCAGCAGCTTGGGAGGGACAGACATGAACACTGAAGCTTTCTTT.